This TCR beta chain was obtained from a study of regulatory T cells in long-lasting Graves disease. Both iRepertoire HTBI primers and Arm-PCR of CDR3 regions were used to build the TCR beta libraries. From the multiplex PCR reads, TCRdb called clonotypes with MiXCR, one entry per CDR3 protein. This table has 320,000 or so distinct CDR3 sequences, about 18% appearing once. This clonotype was counted at least ten times. Its antigen is still unknown. Study-level results: Repertoires from persistent disease leaned toward TRBV28, TRBJ1-2 and TRBJ2-5.

Time point here: newly diagnosed GD, antithyroid drugs for less than 3 months. Scientists built the TCR library using RNA that was extracted from PBMCs. The EDTA tubes were filled with around 8.1 milliliters of drawn peripheral blood. Per the germline V gene, CDR1 is SNHLY and CDR2 is FYNNEI. Trimming cost V 3 bases and J 8 bases, with 17 bases left between them. The CDR3 is 16 residues long. V is TRBV2 and J is TRBJ1-6, with D unresolved. Material: peripheral blood mononuclear cells (PBMCs), obtained at new diagnosis, from a patient treated with antithyroid drugs. The sequence derives from a female donor with Graves disease. The CDR3 nucleotides read TGTGCCAGCAGTGATTTCCCCCAACCCGGGTATTCACCCCTCCACTTT. Encoded protein: CASSDFPQPGYSPLHF.